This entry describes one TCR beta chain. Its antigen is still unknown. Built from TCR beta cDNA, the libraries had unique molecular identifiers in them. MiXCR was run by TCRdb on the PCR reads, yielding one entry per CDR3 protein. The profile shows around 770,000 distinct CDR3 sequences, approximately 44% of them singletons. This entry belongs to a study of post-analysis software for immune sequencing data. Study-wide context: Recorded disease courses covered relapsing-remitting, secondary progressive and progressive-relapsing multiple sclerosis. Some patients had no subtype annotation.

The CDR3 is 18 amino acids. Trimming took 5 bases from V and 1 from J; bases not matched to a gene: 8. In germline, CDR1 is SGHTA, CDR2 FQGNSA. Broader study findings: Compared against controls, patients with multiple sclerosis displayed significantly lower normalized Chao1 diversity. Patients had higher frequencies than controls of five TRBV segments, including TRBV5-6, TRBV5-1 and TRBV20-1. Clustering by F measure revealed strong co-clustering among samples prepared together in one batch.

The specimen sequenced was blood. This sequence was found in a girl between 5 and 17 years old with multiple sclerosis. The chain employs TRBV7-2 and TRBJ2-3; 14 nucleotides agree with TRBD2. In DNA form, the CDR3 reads TGTGCCAGCAGCCACGGGACTAGCGGGAGTTGGGGCACAGATACGCAGTATTTT. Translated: CASSHGTSGSWGTDTQYF.